The 2 T cell receptor beta chains below all came from one sample that was sequenced in a study of memory CD4+ T cells and cytomegalovirus serostatus. Profiling relied on immunoSEQ multiplex PCR, and the TCRdb table lists in-frame clones only, not all of them. This sample has some 49,000 clones, with roughly 78% found just once. The sort gate was single viable CD3+CD4+CD8-CD45RO+ cells for memory CD4+ T cells. The sample consisted of memory CD4+ T cells from blood. Receptors were obtained from an adult in good health and CMV-seronegative.

The V and J genes are TRBV18 and TRBJ2-2; D is undetermined. Trimming took off 3 bases at V and 0 bases at J, with 8 bases between the two ends. CDR3 length: 15 amino acids. Germline values: CDR1 KGHSH, CDR2 LQKENI. In DNA form, the CDR3 reads TGTGCCAGCTCACCTGCACTCGCGAACACCGGGGAGCTGTTTTTT. This translates into CASSPALANTGELFF.

This clone has a handful of counts. The chain employs TRBV7-3 and TRBJ2-5, with D perhaps assigned TRBD1 or TRBD2 (5 bases each). V was pared by 2 bases and J by 2 bases, with 9 bases between. Looked up from germline, CDR1 is SGHTA and CDR2 is FQGTGA. This CDR3 comprises 14 residues. This CDR3 is CASSLPGPQETQYF. In DNA form, the CDR3 reads TGTGCCAGCAGCTTACCGGGACCGCAAGAGACCCAGTACTTC.